This TCR beta chain originates from a study of CD4+ T cells in melanoma. Overall study results and limits: A reported correlation linked neoantigen-specific CD4+ T cells to CD8+, macrophage and B cell function. Diverse differentiation states were reported for melanoma neoantigen-specific CD4+ T cells.

This CDR3 comprises 13 residues. Trimming took off 6 bases at V and 10 bases at J, with 13 bases between the two ends. Germline lookup yields CDR1 MNHEY and CDR2 SMNVEV (reference sequence). A note on this clone: Antigen specificity is unknown.

Only in-frame clones appear in the TCRdb table, and some are missing; sequencing was by immunoSEQ multiplex PCR. The table lists 7,500 to 10,000 clones, roughly three quarters of them singletons, with about 20% in the top ten. The sequence was collected from a human donor with melanoma. The chain joins TRBV27 to TRBJ1-6; possible D gene TRBD1, 6 bases. Source material: peripheral blood. The DNA for the CDR3 is TGTGCCAGCAGCATAACAGGGAGCTCACCCCTCCACTTT. Translated, it gives CASSITGSSPLHF.